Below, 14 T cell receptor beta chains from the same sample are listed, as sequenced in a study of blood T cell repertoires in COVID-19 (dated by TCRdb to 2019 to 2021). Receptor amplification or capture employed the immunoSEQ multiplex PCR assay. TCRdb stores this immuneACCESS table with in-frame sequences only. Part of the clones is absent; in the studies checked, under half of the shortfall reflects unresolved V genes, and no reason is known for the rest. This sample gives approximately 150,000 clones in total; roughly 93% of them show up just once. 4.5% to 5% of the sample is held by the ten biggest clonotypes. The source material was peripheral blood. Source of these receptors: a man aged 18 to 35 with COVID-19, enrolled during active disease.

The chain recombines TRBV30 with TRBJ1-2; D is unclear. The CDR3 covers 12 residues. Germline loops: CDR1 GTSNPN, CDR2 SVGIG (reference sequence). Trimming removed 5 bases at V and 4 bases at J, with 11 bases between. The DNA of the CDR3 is TGTGCCTGGCAGGATCGGATCTATGGCTACACCTTC. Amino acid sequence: CAWQDRIYGYTF.

The CDR3 spells CASSQRTGRVGYTF. CDR3 nucleotides: TGCGCCAGCAGCCAAAGGACAGGACGTGTTGGCTACACCTTC. The chain is built from TRBV4-3 and TRBJ1-2; 7 bases line up with TRBD1. This CDR3 region has 14 residues. The trim removed 2 bases at V and 7 bases at J, leaving 7 bases unmatched. Germline CDR1 and CDR2: LGHNA and YSLEER.

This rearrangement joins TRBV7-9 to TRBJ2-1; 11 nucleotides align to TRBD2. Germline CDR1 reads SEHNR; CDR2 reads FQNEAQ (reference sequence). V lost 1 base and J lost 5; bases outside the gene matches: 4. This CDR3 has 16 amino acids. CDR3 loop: CASSLGSSGRNNEQFF. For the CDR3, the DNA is TGTGCCAGCAGCTTAGGTTCTAGCGGGAGGAACAATGAGCAGTTCTTC.

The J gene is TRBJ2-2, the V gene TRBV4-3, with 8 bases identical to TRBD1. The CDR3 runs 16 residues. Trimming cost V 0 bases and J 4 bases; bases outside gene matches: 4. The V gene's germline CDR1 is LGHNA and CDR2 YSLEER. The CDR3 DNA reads TGCGCCAGCAGCCAAGATGGCAGGGGGCCCACCGGGGAGCTGTTTTTT. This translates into CASSQDGRGPTGELFF.

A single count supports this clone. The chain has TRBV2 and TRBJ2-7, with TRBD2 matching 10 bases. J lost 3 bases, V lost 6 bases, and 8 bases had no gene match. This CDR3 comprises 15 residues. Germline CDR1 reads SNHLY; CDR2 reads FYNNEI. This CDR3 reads CASSPGTSELYEQYF. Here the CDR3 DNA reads TGTGCCAGCAGCCCCGGGACTAGCGAACTCTACGAGCAGTACTTC.

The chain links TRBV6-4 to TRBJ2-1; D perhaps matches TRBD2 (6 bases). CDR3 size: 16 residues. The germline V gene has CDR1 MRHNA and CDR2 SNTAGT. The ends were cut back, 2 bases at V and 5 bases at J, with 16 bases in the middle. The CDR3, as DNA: TGTGCCAGCAGTGACCGACTAGTCCTACCCCACAATGAGCAGTTCTTC. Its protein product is CASSDRLVLPHNEQFF.

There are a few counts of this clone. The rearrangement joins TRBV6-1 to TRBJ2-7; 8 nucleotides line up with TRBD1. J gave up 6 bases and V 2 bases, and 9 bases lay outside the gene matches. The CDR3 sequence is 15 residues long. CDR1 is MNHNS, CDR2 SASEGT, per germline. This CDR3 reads CASSEFGTGAVEQYF. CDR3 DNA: TGTGCCAGCAGTGAATTTGGGACAGGAGCTGTCGAGCAGTACTTC.

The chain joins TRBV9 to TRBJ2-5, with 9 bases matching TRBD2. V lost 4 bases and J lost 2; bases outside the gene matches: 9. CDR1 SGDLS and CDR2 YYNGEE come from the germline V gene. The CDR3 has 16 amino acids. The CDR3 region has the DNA TGTGCCAGCAGCCCGAGGGCGGGAGGGAGACAAGAGACCCAGTACTTC. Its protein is CASSPRAGGRQETQYF. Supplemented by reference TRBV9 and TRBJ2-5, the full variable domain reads DSGVTQTPKHLITATGQRVTLRCSPRSGDLSVYWYQQSLDQGLQFLIQYYNGEERAKGNILERFSAQQFPDLHSELNLSSLELGDSALYFCASSPRAGGRQETQYFGPGTRLLVL.

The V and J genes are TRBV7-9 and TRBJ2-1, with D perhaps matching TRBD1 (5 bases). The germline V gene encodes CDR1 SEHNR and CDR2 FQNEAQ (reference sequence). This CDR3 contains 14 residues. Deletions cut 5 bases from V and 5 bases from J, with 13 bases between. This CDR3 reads CASSHPTGNNEQFF. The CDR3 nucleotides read TGTGCCAGCAGCCATCCTACAGGAAACAATGAGCAGTTCTTC.

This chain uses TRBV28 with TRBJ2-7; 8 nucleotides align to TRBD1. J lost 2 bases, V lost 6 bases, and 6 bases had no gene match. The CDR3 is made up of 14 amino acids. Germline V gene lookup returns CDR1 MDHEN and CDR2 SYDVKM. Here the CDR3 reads CASRYGTGTYEQYF. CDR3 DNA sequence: TGTGCCAGCAGGTACGGGACAGGAACCTACGAGCAGTACTTC. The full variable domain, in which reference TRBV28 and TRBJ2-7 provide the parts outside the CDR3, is DVKVTQSSRYLVKRTGEKVFLECVQDMDHENMFWYRQDPGLGLRLIYFSYDVKMKEKGDIPEGYSVSREKKERFSLILESASTNQTSMYLCASRYGTGTYEQYFGPGTRLTVT.

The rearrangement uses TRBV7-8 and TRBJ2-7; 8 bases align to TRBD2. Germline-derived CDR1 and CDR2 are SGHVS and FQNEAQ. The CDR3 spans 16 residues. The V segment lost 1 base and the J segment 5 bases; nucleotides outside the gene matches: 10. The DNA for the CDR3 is TGTGCCAGCAGCTTAGTAGGAGCGGGAGAGATCCACGAGCAGTACTTC. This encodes CASSLVGAGEIHEQYF.

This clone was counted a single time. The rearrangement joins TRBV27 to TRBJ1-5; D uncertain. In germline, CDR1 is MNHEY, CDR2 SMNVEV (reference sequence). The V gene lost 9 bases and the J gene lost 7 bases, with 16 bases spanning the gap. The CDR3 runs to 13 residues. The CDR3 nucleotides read TGTGCCAGATCCCCACCCCGGGGACAGCCCCAGCATTTT. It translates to CARSPPRGQPQHF.

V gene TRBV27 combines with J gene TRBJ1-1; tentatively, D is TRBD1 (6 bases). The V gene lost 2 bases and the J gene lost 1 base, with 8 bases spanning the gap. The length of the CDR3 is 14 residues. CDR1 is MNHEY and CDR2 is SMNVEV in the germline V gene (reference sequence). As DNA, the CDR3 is TGTGCCAGCAGTTTAGACAGGCGGAACACTGAAGCTTTCTTT. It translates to CASSLDRRNTEAFF.

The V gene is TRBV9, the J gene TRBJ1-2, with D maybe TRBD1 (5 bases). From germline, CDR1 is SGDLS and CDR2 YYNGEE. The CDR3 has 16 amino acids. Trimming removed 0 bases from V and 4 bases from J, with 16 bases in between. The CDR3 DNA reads TGTGCCAGCAGCGTAGCTAACGGGGGACTCAGCTATGGCTACACCTTC. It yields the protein CASSVANGGLSYGYTF.